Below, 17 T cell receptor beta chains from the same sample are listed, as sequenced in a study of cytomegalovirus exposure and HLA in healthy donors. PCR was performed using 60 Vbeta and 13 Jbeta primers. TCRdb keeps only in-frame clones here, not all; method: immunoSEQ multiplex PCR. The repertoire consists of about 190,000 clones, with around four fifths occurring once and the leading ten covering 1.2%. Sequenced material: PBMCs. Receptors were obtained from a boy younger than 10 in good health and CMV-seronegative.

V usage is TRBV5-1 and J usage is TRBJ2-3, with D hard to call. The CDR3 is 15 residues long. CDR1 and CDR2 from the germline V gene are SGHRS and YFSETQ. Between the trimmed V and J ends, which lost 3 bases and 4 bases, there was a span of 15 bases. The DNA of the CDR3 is TGCGCCAGCAGCTCAACACCCTCCCTAGCAGATACGCAGTATTTT. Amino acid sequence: CASSSTPSLADTQYF.

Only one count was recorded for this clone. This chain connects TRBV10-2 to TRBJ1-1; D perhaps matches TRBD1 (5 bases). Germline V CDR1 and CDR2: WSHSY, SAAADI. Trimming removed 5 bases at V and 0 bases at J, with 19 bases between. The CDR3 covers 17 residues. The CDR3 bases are TGCGCCAGCAGTCCAGGGACTTTTAATCATCTGAACACTGAAGCTTTCTTT. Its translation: CASSPGTFNHLNTEAFF.

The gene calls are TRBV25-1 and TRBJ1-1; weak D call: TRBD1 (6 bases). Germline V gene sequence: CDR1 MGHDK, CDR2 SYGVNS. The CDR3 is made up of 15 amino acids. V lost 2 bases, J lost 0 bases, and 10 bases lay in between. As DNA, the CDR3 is TGTGCCAGCAGTGAAACAAGGGGGATGAACACTGAAGCTTTCTTT. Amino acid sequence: CASSETRGMNTEAFF.

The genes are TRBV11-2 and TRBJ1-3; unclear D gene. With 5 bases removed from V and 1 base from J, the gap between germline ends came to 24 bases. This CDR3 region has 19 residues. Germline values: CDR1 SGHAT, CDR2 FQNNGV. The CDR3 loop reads CASSPRRTTLLDSGNTIYF. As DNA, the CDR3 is TGTGCCAGCAGCCCACGGAGGACCACGCTATTAGATTCTGGAAACACCATATATTTT.

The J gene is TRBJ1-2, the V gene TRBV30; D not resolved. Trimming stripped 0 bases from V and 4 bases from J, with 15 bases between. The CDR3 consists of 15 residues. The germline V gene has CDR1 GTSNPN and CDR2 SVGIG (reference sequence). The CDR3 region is CAWSVPGHSLYGYTF. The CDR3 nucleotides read TGTGCCTGGAGTGTTCCAGGTCACAGCCTCTATGGCTACACCTTC.

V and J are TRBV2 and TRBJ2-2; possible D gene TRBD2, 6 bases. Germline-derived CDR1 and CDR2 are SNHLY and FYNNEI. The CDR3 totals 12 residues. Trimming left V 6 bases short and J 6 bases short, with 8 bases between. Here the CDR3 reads CASREGPGELFF. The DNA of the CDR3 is TGTGCCAGCAGGGAGGGGCCCGGGGAGCTGTTTTTT.

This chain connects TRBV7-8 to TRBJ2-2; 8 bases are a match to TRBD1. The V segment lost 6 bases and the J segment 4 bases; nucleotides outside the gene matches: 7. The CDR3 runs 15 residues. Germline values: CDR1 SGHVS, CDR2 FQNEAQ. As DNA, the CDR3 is TGTGCCAGCAGATCAAGACAGGGGAGCACCGGGGAGCTGTTTTTT. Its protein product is CASRSRQGSTGELFF.

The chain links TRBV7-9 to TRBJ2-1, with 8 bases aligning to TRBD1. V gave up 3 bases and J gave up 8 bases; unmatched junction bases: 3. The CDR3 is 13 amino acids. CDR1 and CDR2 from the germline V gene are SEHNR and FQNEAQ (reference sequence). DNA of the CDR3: TGTGCCAGCAGCTTCGCAGGGGGCGATGAGCAGTTCTTC. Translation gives CASSFAGGDEQFF.

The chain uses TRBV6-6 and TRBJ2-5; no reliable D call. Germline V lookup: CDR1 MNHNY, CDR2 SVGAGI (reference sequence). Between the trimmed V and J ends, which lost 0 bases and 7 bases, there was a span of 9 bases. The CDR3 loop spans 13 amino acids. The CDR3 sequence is CASSYSSRWTQYF. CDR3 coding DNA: TGTGCCAGCAGTTACTCGTCCAGGTGGACCCAGTACTTC.

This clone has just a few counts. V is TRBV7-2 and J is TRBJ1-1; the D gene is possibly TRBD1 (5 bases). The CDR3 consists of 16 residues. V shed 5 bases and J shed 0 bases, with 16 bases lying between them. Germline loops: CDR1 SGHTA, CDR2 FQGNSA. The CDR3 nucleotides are TGTGCCAGCAGCAACAAGACAGATTACATGAACACTGAAGCTTTCTTT. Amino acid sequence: CASSNKTDYMNTEAFF.

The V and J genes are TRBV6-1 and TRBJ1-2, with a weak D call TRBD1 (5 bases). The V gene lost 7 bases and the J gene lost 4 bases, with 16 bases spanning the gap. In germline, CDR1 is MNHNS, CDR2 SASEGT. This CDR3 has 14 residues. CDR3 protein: CASIRGRGSYGYTF. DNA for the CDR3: TGTGCCAGCATTAGAGGCCGGGGGAGCTATGGCTACACCTTC.

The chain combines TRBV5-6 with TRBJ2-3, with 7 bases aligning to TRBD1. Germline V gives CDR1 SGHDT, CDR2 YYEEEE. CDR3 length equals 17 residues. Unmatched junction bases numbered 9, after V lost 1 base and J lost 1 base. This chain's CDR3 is CASSLLPGQVGTDTQYF. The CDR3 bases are TGTGCCAGCAGCTTGCTACCCGGACAGGTAGGCACAGATACGCAGTATTTT.

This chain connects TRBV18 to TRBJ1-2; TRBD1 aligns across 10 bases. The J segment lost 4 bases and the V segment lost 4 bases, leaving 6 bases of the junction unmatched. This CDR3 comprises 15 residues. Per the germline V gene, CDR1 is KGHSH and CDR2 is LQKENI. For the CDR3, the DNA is TGTGCCAGCTCACAGGGACAGGGGCGCTCCTATGGCTACACCTTC. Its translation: CASSQGQGRSYGYTF.

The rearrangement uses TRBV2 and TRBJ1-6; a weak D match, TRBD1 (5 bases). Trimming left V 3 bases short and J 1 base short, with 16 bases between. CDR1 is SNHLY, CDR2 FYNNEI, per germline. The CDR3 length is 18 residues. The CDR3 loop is CASSDNPPGMSYNSPLHF. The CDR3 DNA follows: TGTGCCAGCAGTGATAATCCACCAGGGATGTCCTATAATTCACCCCTCCACTTT. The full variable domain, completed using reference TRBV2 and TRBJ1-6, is EPEVTQTPSHQVTQMGQEVILRCVPISNHLYFYWYRQILGQKVEFLVSFYNNEISEKSEIFDDQFSVERPDGSNFTLKIRSTKLEDSAMYFCASSDNPPGMSYNSPLHFGNGTRLTVT.

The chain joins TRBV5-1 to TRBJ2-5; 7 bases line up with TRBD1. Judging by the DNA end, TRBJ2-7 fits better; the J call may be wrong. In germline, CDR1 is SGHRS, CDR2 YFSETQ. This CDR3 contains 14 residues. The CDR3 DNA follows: TGCGCCAGCAGCTTGGGACAGGGTAACTACGAGCAGTACTTC. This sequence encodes CASSLGQGNYEQYF.

CDR3 protein: CASSLTAYNEQFF. The DNA of the CDR3 is TGTGCCAGCTCGTTGACAGCCTACAATGAGCAGTTCTTC. This sequence joins TRBV6-5 and TRBJ2-1; a possible D gene is TRBD1 (5 bases). This CDR3 is 13 amino acids long. Germline loops: CDR1 MNHEY, CDR2 SVGAGI. V shed 8 bases and J shed 2 bases, with 10 bases lying between them.

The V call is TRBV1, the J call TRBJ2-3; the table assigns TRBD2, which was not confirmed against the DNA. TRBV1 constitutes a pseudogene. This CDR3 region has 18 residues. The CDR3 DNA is TGCACCAGCAGACTCCCGGATATAGCGGGAGGTCTGGCAGATACGCAGTATTTT. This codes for CTSRLPDIAGGLADTQYF.